The clone carrying this T cell receptor (beta chain) was detected ten times or more. Its antigen remains unknown. These data belong to a study of T-cell reconstitution after alpha-beta-depleted transplantation in children. Study-level results: Where alpha-beta T cells came from about two months after transplant was reportedly several hundred expanded graft clones.

Preparation of the TCRbeta library involved a method that used unique molecular identifiers. TCRdb ran MiXCR on the PCR reads and lists one entry per CDR3 protein. The sample carries around 72,000 distinct CDR3 sequences, 4.9% recorded once. The germline V gene has CDR1 LNHDA and CDR2 SQIVND (reference sequence). Trimming took off 10 bases at V and 1 base at J, with 16 bases between the two ends. The CDR3 runs to 14 residues. The sample in question was PBMCs, mostly from graft donor cells, obtained 180 days after TCRalphabeta/CD19-depleted stem cell transplant. The sequence came from a boy less than two years old who had a stem cell transplant for acute myeloid leukemia, so the T cells may come from the graft donor. The chain has TRBV19 and TRBJ1-1; weak D call: TRBD1 (6 bases). The CDR3 is CATMLGGANTEAFF. CDR3 DNA sequence: TGTGCCACTATGCTGGGGGGCGCGAACACTGAAGCTTTCTTT.